Listed below are T cell receptor beta chains from one sample, sequenced in a study of T cells in Graves' hyperthyroidism and ophthalmopathy. In TCRdb, the multiplex PCR reads were re-called with MiXCR into one record per CDR3 protein. The sample lists about 350,000 distinct CDR3 sequences, roughly 15% occurring once. Sequencing was performed on blood. All receptors come from a woman aged 60 to 75 with Graves' ophthalmopathy. CDR3s include the opening cysteine and the closing phenylalanine or tryptophan. Rows may omit the clone size; those that give it use once, few, many or a size class.

V: TRBV29-1
size: .
CDR3: CSAKLVRDSYEQYF

V: TRBV3-1
size: many
CDR3: CASSQEGEGPYNEQFF

V: TRBV3-1
size: many
CDR3: CASSQTWEQYF

V: TRBV9
size: once
CDR3: CASSVGTDSYNEQFF

V: TRBV2
size: .
CDR3: CASNPEGAANQPQHF

V: TRBV27
size: many
CDR3: CASSLWEAGELFF

V: TRBV28
size: many
CDR3: CASSSAGAPGNEQFF

V: TRBV12-5
size: many
CDR3: CASGLPLDDWRGNTGELFF

V: TRBV7-9
size: many
CDR3: CASSSPVGQGPYNEQFF

V: TRBV20-1
size: few
CDR3: CSARPLAREQYF

V: TRBV4-1
size: .
CDR3: CASSQALAARALFF

V: TRBV5-1
size: .
CDR3: CASSLGTGLGEQYF